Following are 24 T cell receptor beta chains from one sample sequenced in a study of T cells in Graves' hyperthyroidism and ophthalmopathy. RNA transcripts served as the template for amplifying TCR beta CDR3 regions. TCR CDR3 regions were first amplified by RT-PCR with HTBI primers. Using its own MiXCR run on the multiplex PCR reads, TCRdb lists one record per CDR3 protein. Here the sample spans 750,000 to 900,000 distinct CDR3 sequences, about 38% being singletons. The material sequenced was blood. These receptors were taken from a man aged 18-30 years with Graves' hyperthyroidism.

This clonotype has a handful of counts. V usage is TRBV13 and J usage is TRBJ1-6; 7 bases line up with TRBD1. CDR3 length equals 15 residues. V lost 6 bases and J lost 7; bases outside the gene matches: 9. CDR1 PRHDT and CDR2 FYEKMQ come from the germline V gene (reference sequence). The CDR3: CASRTTGQGNSPLHF. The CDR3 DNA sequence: TGTGCCAGCAGGACGACAGGGCAAGGGAATTCACCCCTCCACTTT.

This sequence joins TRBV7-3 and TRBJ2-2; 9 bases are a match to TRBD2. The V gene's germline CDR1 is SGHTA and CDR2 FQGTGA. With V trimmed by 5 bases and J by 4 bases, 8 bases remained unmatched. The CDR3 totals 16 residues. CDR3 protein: CASSPRTSDPTGELFF. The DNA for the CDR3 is TGTGCCAGCAGCCCTCGGACTAGCGACCCCACCGGGGAGCTGTTTTTT.

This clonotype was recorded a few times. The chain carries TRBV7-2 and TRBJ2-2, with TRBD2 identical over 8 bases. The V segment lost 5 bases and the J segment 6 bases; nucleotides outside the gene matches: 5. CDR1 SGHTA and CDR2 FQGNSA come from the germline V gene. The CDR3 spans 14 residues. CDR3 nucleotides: TGTGCCAGCAGCCGGGGGGGGGGCGCCGGGGAGCTGTTTTTT. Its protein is CASSRGGGAGELFF. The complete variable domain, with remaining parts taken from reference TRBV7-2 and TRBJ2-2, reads GAGVSQSPSNKVTEKGKDVELRCDPISGHTALYWYRQSLGQGLEFLIYFQGNSAPDKSGLPSDRFSAERTGGSVSTLTIQRTQQEDSAVYLCASSRGGGAGELFFGEGSRLTVL.

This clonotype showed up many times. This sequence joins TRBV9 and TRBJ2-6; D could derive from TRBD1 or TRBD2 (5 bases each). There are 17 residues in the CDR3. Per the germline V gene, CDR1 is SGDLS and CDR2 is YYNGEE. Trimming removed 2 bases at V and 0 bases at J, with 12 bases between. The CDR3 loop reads CASSVWGSDSGANVLTF. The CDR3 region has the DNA TGTGCCAGCAGCGTCTGGGGGTCGGACTCTGGGGCCAACGTCCTGACTTTC.

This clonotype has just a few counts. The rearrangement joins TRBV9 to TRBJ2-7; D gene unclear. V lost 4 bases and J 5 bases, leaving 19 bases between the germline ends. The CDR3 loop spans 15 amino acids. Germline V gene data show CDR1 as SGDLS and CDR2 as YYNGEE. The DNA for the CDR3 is TGTGCCAGCAGCCCAAGAGGAAACCGAGCAGACGAGCAGTACTTC. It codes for CASSPRGNRADEQYF.

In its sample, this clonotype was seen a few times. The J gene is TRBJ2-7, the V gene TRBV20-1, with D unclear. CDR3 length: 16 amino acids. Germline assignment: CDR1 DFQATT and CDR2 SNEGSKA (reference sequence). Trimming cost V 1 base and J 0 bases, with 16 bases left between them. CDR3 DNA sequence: TGCAGTGCTAGAGCCCTCCGTCGGATGCTCTCCTACGAGCAGTACTTC. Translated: CSARALRRMLSYEQYF.

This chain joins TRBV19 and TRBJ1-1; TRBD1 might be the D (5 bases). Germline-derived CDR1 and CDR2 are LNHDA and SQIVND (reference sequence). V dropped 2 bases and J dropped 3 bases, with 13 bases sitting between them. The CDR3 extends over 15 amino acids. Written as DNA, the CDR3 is TGTGCCAGTAGTATAATCGGGCAGGGATACACTGAAGCTTTCTTT. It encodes CASSIIGQGYTEAFF.

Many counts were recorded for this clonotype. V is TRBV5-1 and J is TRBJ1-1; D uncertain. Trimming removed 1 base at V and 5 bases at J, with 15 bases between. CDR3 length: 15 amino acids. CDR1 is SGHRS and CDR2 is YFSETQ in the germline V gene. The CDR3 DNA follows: TGCGCCAGCAGCTTGCTGGGAGGGAGAGGAACTGAAGCTTTCTTT. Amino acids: CASSLLGGRGTEAFF.

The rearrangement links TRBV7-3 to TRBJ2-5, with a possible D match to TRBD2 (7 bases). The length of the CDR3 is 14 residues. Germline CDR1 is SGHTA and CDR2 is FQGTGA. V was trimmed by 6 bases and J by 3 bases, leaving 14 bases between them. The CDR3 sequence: CASSRGAGKETQYF. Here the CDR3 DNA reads TGTGCCAGCAGTCGGGGGGCAGGGAAAGAGACCCAGTACTTC. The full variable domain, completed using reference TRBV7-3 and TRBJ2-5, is GAGVSQTPSNKVTEKGKYVELRCDPISGHTALYWYRQSLGQGPEFLIYFQGTGAADDSGLPNDRFFAVRPEGSVSTLKIQRTERGDSAVYLCASSRGAGKETQYFGPGTRLLVL.

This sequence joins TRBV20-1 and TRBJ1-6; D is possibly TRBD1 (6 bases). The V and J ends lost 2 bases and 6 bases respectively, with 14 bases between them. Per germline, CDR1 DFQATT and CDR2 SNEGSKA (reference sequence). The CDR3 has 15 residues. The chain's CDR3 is CSARRPGHLNSPLHF. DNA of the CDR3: TGCAGTGCTAGACGGCCGGGACACCTTAATTCACCCCTCCACTTT.

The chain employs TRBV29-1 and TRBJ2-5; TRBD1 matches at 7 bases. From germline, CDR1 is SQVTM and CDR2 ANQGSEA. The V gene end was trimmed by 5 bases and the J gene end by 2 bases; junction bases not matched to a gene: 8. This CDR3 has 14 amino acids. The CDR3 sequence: CSVPTGREQETQYF. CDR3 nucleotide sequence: TGCAGCGTTCCGACAGGGCGAGAACAAGAGACCCAGTACTTC.

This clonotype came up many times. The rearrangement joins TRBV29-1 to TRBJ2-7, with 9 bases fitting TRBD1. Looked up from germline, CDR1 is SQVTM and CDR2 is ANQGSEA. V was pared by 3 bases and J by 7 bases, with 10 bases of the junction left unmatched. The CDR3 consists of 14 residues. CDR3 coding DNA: TGCAGCGTTGAGGACCGGGACAGGGTTGGGGAGCAGTACTTC. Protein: CSVEDRDRVGEQYF.

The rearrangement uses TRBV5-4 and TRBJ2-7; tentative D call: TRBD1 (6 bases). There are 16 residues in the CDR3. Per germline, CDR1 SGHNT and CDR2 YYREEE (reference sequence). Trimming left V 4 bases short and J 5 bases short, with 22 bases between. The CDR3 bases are TGTGCCAGCAGCACAGCGCTACAGGGTAGGTTCGACGAGCAGTACTTC. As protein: CASSTALQGRFDEQYF.

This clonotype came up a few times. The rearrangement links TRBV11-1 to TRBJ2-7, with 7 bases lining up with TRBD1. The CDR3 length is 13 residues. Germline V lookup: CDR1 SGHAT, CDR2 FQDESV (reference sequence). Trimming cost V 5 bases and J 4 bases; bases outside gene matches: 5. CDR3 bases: TGTGCCAGCAGCAAGGGACAGTGGTACGAGCAGTACTTC. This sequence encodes CASSKGQWYEQYF.

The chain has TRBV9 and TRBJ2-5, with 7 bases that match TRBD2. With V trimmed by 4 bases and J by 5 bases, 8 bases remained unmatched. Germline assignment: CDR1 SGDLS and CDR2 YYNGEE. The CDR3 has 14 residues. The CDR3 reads CASSREGAGETQYF. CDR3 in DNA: TGTGCCAGCAGCAGGGAGGGCGCGGGGGAGACCCAGTACTTC.

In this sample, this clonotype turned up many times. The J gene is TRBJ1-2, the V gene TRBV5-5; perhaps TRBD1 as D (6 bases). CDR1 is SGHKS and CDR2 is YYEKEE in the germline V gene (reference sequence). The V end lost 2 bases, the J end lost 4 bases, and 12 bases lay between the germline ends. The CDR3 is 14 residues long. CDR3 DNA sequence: TGTGCCAGCAGCTTAATGGACAGTCTCTATGGCTACACCTTC. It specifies CASSLMDSLYGYTF.

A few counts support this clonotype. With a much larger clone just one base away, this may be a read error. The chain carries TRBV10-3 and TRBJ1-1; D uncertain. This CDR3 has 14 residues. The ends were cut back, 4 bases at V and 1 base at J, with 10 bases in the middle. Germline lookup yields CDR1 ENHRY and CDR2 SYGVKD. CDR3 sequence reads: CAISGSNKNTEAFF. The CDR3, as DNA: TGTGCCATCAGTGGGTCTAACAAGAACACTGAAGCTTTCTTT.

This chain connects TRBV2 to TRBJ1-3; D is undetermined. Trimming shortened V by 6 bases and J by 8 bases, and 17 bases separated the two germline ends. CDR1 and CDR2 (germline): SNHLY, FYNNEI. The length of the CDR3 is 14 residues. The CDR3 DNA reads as TGTGCCAGCAGGGCGGAGAACTATGGCTACACCATATATTTT. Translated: CASRAENYGYTIYF.

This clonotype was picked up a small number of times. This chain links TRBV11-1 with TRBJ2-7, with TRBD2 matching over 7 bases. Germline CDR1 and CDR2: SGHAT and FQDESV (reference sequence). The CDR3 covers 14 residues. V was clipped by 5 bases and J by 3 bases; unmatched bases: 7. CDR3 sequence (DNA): TGTGCCAGCAGCCGAGCGGGACTTTACTACGAGCAGTACTTC. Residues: CASSRAGLYYEQYF.

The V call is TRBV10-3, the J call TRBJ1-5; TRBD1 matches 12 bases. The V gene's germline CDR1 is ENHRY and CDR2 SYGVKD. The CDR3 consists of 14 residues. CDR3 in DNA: TGTGCTAGAGGGACAGGGGGCATGGGACAGCCCCAGCATTTT. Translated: CARGTGGMGQPQHF.

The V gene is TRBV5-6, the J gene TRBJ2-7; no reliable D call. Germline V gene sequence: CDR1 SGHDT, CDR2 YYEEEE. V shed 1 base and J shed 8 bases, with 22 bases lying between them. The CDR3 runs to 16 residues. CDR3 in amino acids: CASSLRTTPPTTKQYF. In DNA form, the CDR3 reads TGTGCCAGCAGCTTGCGTACGACACCACCTACTACGAAGCAGTACTTC.

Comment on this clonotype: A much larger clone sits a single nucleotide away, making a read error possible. The CDR3, as DNA: TGCAGAGTTGCTATTCTGGGACTCTCCTACGAGCAGTACTTC. Amino acid sequence: CRVAILGLSYEQYF. This sequence joins TRBV29-1 and TRBJ2-7, with D possibly being TRBD2 (6 bases). The germline gives CDR1 SQVTM, CDR2 ANQGSEA. The CDR3 runs to 14 residues.

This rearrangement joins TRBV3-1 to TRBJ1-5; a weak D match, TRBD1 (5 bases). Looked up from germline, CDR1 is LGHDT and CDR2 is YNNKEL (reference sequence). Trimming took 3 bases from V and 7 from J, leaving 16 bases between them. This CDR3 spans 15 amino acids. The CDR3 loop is CASSQGGAEVQPQHF. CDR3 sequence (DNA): TGTGCCAGCAGCCAGGGAGGGGCCGAAGTACAGCCCCAGCATTTT.

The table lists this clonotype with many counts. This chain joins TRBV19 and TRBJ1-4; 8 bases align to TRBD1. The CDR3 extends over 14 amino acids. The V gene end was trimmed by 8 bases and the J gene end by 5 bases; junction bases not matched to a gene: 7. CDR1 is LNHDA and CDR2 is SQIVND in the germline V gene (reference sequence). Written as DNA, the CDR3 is TGTGCCAGTGGGGCAGGGACAGGCAATGAAAAACTGTTTTTT. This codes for CASGAGTGNEKLFF. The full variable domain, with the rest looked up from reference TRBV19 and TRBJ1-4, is DGGITQSPKYLFRKEGQNVTLSCEQNLNHDAMYWYRQDPGQGLRLIYYSQIVNDFQKGDIAEGYSVSREKKESFPLTVTSAQKNPTAFYLCASGAGTGNEKLFFGSGTQLSVL.